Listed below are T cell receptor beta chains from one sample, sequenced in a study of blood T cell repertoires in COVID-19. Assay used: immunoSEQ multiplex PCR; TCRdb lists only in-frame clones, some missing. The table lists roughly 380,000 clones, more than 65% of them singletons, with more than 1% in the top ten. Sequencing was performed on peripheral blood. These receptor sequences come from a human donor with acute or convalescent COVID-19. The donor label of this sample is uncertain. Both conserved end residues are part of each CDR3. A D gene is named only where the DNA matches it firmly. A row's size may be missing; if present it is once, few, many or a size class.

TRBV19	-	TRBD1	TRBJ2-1	TGTGCCAGTACCTCGGGACAGGGTAGGGATGAGCAGTTCTTC	CASTSGQGRDEQFF
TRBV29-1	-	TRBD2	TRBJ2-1	TGCAGCGTTGAACGGGAGGGCCGGGTATACAATGAGCAGTTCTTC	CSVEREGRVYNEQFF
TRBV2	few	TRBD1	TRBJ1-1	TGTGCCAGCACCTCCGGGACAGGGGCGAACACTGAAGCTTTCTTT	CASTSGTGANTEAFF
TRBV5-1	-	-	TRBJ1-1	TGCGCCAGCAGCTTGGACGGGGTTTTGCCGAACACTGAAGCTTTCTTT	CASSLDGVLPNTEAFF
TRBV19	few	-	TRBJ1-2	TGTGCCAGTAGTTCCCAGGCGATTCTTGGCTACACCTTC	CASSSQAILGYTF
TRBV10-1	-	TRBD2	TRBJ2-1	TGCGCCAGCAGCCGAGGCGGGAGGGTCGATGAGCAGTTCTTC	CASSRGGRVDEQFF
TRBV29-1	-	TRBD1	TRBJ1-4	TGCAGCGTTGATATACAGGGGGTTGAAAAACTGTTTTTT	CSVDIQGVEKLFF
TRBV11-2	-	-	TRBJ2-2	TGTGCCAGCAGCTTAGAGGAGGAGGAGCTGTTTTTT	CASSLEEEELFF
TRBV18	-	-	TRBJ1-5	TGTGCCAGCTCACCGGACTCCCGTCAGCCCCAGCATTTT	CASSPDSRQPQHF
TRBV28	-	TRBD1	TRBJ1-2	TGTGCCAGCGGGACCGACAGGGCCTCACACTATGGCTACACCTTC	CASGTDRASHYGYTF
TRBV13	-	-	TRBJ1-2	TGTGCCAGCAGCCCCATCGGGGGGCGCGCCTATGGCTACACCTTC	CASSPIGGRAYGYTF
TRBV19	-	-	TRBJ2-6	TGTGCCAGTAGTATAGGAGGCTCGGGGGCCAACGTCCTGACTTTC	CASSIGGSGANVLTF
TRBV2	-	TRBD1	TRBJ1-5	TGTGCCAGCAGCGAGACAGGGGATAGCAATCAGCCCCAGCATTTT	CASSETGDSNQPQHF
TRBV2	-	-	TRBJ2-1	TGTGCCAGCAGTGAATCGGGGAATGAGCAGTTCTTC	CASSESGNEQFF
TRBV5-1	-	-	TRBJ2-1	TGCGCCAGCAGCTTACTCAGGGGGGAATACAATGAGCAGTTCTTC	CASSLLRGEYNEQFF
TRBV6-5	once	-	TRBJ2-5	TGTGCCAGCACCAAAGACTCGAGAGGAACCCAGTACTTC	CASTKDSRGTQYF
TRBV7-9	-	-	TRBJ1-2	TGTGCCAGCAGACCTCGCCAGGGCGACTATGGCTACACCTTC	CASRPRQGDYGYTF
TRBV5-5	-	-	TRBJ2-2	TGTGCCAGCAGCTCTCAGACGGGGAACACCGGGGAGCTGTTTTTT	CASSSQTGNTGELFF
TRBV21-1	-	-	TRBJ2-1	TGTGCCAGCAGTAAAAGGCAGGGGCGAGGTGAGCAGTTCTTC	CASSKRQGRGEQFF
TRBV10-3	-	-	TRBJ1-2	TGTGCCATCAGTGAGTCTGTTTGGGAGATCGGTGGCTACACCTTC	CAISESVWEIGGYTF
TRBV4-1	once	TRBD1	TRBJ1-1	TGCGCCAGCAGCCGAAAACAGGGGGAACACACTGAAGCTTTCTTT	CASSRKQGEHTEAFF
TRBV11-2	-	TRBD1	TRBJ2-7	TGTGCCAGCAGCTTGATGAGGGACAGGGGCGGCGAGCAGTACTTC	CASSLMRDRGGEQYF
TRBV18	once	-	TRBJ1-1	TGTGCCAGCTCACCCACATCCAACACTGAAGCTTTCTTT	CASSPTSNTEAFF
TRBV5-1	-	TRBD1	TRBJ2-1	TGCGCCAGCAGCTTGAGGGTGCAGGGGGCGATAAGTGAGCAGTTCTTC	CASSLRVQGAISEQFF
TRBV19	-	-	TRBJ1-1	TGTGCCAGTATTTCGTACACTGAAGCTTTCTTT	CASISYTEAFF
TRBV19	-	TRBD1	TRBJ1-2	TGTGCCAGTAGAGGGACAGGCTCTCGCGGCTACACCTTC	CASRGTGSRGYTF
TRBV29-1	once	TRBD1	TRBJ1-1	TGCAGCGTTGGAGAGACAGGGAGGACTGAAGCTTTCTTT	CSVGETGRTEAFF
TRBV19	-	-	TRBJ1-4	TGTGCCAGTAAAAGGGAAGGGGGTGAAAAACTGTTTTTT	CASKREGGEKLFF
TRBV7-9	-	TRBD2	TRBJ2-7	TGTGCCAGCCAGCTAGCGGGAGTTAACTACGAGCAGTACTTC	CASQLAGVNYEQYF
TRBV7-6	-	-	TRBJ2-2	TGTGCCAGCAGCCCAATTGGGGGGGCCGCCGGGGAGCTGTTTTTT	CASSPIGGAAGELFF
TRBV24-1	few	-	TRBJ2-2	TGTGCCACCAGGGGAGCGGGGAACACCGGGGAGCTGTTTTTT	CATRGAGNTGELFF
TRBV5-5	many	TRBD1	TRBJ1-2	TGTGCCAGCAGCCCCGGGACAGGGGGTCGCGGCTATGGCTACACCTTC	CASSPGTGGRGYGYTF
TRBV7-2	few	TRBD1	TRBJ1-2	TGTGCCACCCGGACAGGACCTAACTATGGCTACACCTTC	CATRTGPNYGYTF
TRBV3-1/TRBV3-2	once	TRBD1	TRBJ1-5	TGTGCCAGCAGTCAGACAGGGGGTAGAGATCAGCCCCAGCATTTT	CASSQTGGRDQPQHF
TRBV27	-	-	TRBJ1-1	TGTGCCAGCACCCCTCGGGGGAACACTGAAGCTTTCTTT	CASTPRGNTEAFF
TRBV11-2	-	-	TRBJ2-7	TGTGCCAGCAGCTTGGGGGGGGGCGCCGAGCAGTACTTC	CASSLGGGAEQYF
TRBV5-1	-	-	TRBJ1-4	TGCGCCAGCAGCTTTCAGGGGTTTCCCGAAAAACTGTTTTTT	CASSFQGFPEKLFF
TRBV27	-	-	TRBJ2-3	TGTGCCAGCAGTTTTCGGTATCGAGGAGGGGCGCAGTATTTT	CASSFRYRGGAQYF
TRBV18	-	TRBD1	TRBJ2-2	TGTGCCAGCTCACCAGCCGGACAGGGTAACACCGGGGAGCTGTTTTTT	CASSPAGQGNTGELFF
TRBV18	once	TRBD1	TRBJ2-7	TGTGCCAGCTCACCGTTGGACAGGCAGCGGGAGCAGTACTTC	CASSPLDRQREQYF
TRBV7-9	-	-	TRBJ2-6	TGTGCCAGCAGCGCGCTACAGTTGACAAGCTCTGGGGCCAACGTCCTGACTTTC	CASSALQLTSSGANVLTF
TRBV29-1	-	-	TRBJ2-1	TGCAGCGTTGGGAATGGGCTAGCGCAAACTTACAATGAGCAGTTCTTC	CSVGNGLAQTYNEQFF
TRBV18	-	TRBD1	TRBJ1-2	TGTGCCAGCTCAGGAAACAACAGGGGGACTAACTATGGCTACACCTTC	CASSGNNRGTNYGYTF
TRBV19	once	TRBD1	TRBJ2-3	TGTGCCAGTAGTCCCACGGGACAGCCTCGCCCAGATACGCAGTATTTT	CASSPTGQPRPDTQYF
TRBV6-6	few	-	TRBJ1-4	TGTGCCAGCAGTTACTCGGAGGTCTTCTTAAATGAAAAACTGTTTTTT	CASSYSEVFLNEKLFF
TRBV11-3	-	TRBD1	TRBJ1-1	TGTGCCAGCAGCCGTGACAGGGGCACTGAAGCTTTCTTT	CASSRDRGTEAFF